The next 9 T cell receptor beta chains were all read from a single sample in a study of cytomegalovirus exposure and HLA in healthy donors. PCR involved 60 Vbeta and 13 Jbeta primers. Data came from immunoSEQ multiplex PCR; TCRdb stores just in-frame clones and leaves some out. In the table there are 120,000 to 150,000 clones, around 72% of which are singletons. Sequencing input: PBMCs. The receptors were gathered from a man in his forties or fifties in good health and CMV-seronegative.

This clone was recorded a few times. The gene calls are TRBV7-2 and TRBJ2-5; 12 positions match TRBD2. This CDR3 is built from 15 residues. V gave up 5 bases and J gave up 6 bases; unmatched junction bases: 7. The germline CDR1 and CDR2 sequences are SGHTA and FQGNSA. The CDR3 DNA is TGTGCCAGCAGCCGTCAACTAGCGGGAGGAAAGACCCAGTACTTC. It specifies CASSRQLAGGKTQYF.

There are a few counts of this clone. The gene calls are TRBV5-1 and TRBJ1-1; 7 bases agree with TRBD1. V was pared by 4 bases and J by 1 base, with 4 bases of the junction left unmatched. CDR1 and CDR2 (germline): SGHRS, YFSETQ. The length of the CDR3 is 14 residues. CDR3 sequence reads: CASSAGQANTEAFF. CDR3 nucleotides: TGCGCCAGCAGCGCTGGACAGGCGAACACTGAAGCTTTCTTT.

The chain couples TRBV2 to TRBJ2-2; 11 bases fit TRBD2. The germline gives CDR1 SNHLY, CDR2 FYNNEI. The length of the CDR3 is 16 residues. Trimming cost V 2 bases and J 4 bases; bases outside gene matches: 3. CDR3 amino acids: CASSEIAGGSTGELFF. For the CDR3, the DNA is TGTGCCAGCAGTGAAATAGCGGGGGGGAGCACCGGGGAGCTGTTTTTT.

The V gene is TRBV7-9, the J gene TRBJ1-6; D is possibly TRBD1 (6 bases). CDR1 is SEHNR and CDR2 is FQNEAQ in the germline V gene (reference sequence). V lost 5 bases and J lost 0, with 14 bases in between. CDR3 length: 17 residues. CDR3 bases: TGTGCCAGCAGCGACCACGACAGGAGCTCCTATAATTCACCCCTCCACTTT. It codes for CASSDHDRSSYNSPLHF.

The table lists this clone with a count of one. The rearrangement uses TRBV9 and TRBJ2-3; a weak D match, TRBD2 (5 bases). This CDR3 is 14 amino acids long. V lost 4 bases and J lost 2, with 11 bases in between. The germline V gene encodes CDR1 SGDLS and CDR2 YYNGEE. The CDR3 DNA is TGTGCCAGCAGCCCCCAGCGGATCACAGATACGCAGTATTTT. Residues: CASSPQRITDTQYF.

This clone was counted a single time. CDR3 residues: CASSPASRGTYEQYF. The CDR3 region has the DNA TGTGCCAGCTCACCGGCCAGCCGGGGGACCTACGAGCAGTACTTC. The V and J genes are TRBV18 and TRBJ2-7, with D perhaps TRBD2 (6 bases). The CDR3 extends over 15 amino acids. Germline V lookup: CDR1 KGHSH, CDR2 LQKENI. V lost 3 bases, J lost 2 bases, and 14 bases lay in between.

The genes are TRBV6-5 and TRBJ1-3; TRBD1 is a possible D gene (6 bases). This CDR3 has 15 residues. V lost 5 bases and J 0 bases, leaving 11 bases between the germline ends. Per germline, CDR1 MNHEY and CDR2 SVGAGI. CDR3 protein: CASSATGSSGNTIYF. The CDR3 coding sequence is TGTGCCAGCAGTGCGACAGGATCCTCTGGAAACACCATATATTTT.

This clone has just a few counts. J is TRBJ1-2 and V is TRBV9, with D possibly TRBD1 on 5 matching bases. The CDR3 totals 15 residues. Trimming removed 0 bases at V and 0 bases at J, with 9 bases between. Germline V gene sequence: CDR1 SGDLS, CDR2 YYNGEE. CDR3 protein: CASSVEGMANYGYTF. Here the CDR3 DNA reads TGTGCCAGCAGCGTAGAGGGGATGGCTAACTATGGCTACACCTTC. The full variable domain, in which reference TRBV9 and TRBJ1-2 provide the parts outside the CDR3, is DSGVTQTPKHLITATGQRVTLRCSPRSGDLSVYWYQQSLDQGLQFLIQYYNGEERAKGNILERFSAQQFPDLHSELNLSSLELGDSALYFCASSVEGMANYGYTFGSGTRLTVV.

This sequence joins TRBV10-3 and TRBJ2-5; D is possibly TRBD1 or TRBD2 (9 bases each). This CDR3 comprises 21 residues. V dropped 6 bases and J dropped 5 bases, with 37 bases sitting between them. CDR1 and CDR2 from the germline V gene are ENHRY and SYGVKD. The CDR3 region has the DNA TGTGCCATCAGCCCGGGACAGGGCCAGGGAAGCGGGGGGACCCCCGGGGAGACCCAGTACTTC. Its translation: CAISPGQGQGSGGTPGETQYF.